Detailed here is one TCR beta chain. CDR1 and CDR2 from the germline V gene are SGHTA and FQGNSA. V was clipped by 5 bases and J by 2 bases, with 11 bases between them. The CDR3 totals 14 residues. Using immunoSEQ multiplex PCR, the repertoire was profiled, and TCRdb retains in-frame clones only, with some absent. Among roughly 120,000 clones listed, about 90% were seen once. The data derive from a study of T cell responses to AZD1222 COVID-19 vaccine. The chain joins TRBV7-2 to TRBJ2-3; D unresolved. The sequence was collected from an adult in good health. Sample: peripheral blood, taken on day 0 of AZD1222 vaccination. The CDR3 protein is CASSPRRHTDTQYF. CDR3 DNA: TGTGCCAGCAGCCCTCGGCGGCACACAGATACGCAGTATTTT.